This T cell receptor beta chain was recovered during a study of OX40 agonist ivuxolimab in advanced cancers. As for the study in general: The patients received ivuxolimab by intravenous route every 2 weeks at 0.01 to 10 mg/kg. The study's findings and limits: Certain nonresponders additionally had low normalized T-cell clonal expansion.

This clone was recorded a few times. The target antigen is unknown. Collection of blood occurred at baseline, at cycle 4 day 1, and at cycle 7 day 1. The CDR3 totals 14 residues. Germline V CDR1 and CDR2: KGHSH, LQKENI. The V gene lost 2 bases and the J gene lost 8 bases, with 15 bases spanning the gap. Clones were read by immunoSEQ multiplex PCR, and TCRdb kept only the in-frame ones, dropping some. The table has about 15,000 clones, more than 70% seen once. This clonotype originated in an adult with an advanced solid tumor such as melanoma, head and neck, liver or kidney cancer. This chain links TRBV18 with TRBJ1-2; tentative D call: TRBD1 (6 bases). This specimen consisted of CD4+ or CD8+ T cells sorted from blood, obtained in a trial of the OX40 agonist ivuxolimab. CDR3 bases: TGTGCCAGCTCACCATTACAGGGCGGTACGGGCTACACCTTC. Translating it yields CASSPLQGGTGYTF.